This T cell receptor (beta chain) was found in a study of blood T cell repertoires in COVID-19. Study background: Samples came from the United States, Italy and Spain, spanning acute and convalescent COVID-19. PBMCs, B-cell-depleted T cells, or T cells provided the cDNA or gDNA that made up the material.

Germline loops: CDR1 SGHNT, CDR2 YYREEE (reference sequence). Trimming took 1 base from V and 7 from J; bases not matched to a gene: 6. The CDR3 extends over 16 amino acids. Per the authors' pipeline: Reference gene primers were amplified, and this amplification served to estimate nucleated cell counts. Clones were read by immunoSEQ multiplex PCR, and TCRdb kept only the in-frame ones, dropping some. Clone size and V and J calls were adopted from that table, with D and trimming inferred from the DNA. The table includes approximately 200,000 clones, about 95% detected once. The receptor was isolated from a man aged 25 to 40 with COVID-19, enrolled during active disease. The sample consisted of peripheral blood. J is TRBJ2-1 and V is TRBV5-4; TRBD2 aligns across 12 bases. Here the CDR3 DNA reads TGTGCCAGCAGCTTGTCGGCTAGCGGGGGGGCGAATGAGCAGTTCTTC. Protein: CASSLSASGGANEQFF.